The 21 T cell receptor beta chains listed next were all sequenced from one sample in a study of blood T cell repertoires in COVID-19. Produced via immunoSEQ multiplex PCR; TCRdb's table is partial and in-frame only. The profile shows more than 110,000 clones, roughly 85% of them singletons. Specimen: peripheral blood. These TCRs come from a man aged 45-65 years with acute or convalescent COVID-19.

CDR3 sequence reads: CASIGGVNEKLFF. In nucleotides, the CDR3 is TGTGCCAGTATAGGAGGAGTTAATGAAAAACTGTTTTTT. The chain carries TRBV28 and TRBJ1-4; the D is unclear. V was clipped by 9 bases and J by 4 bases, with 12 bases between them. Germline V gene sequence: CDR1 MDHEN, CDR2 SYDVKM. This CDR3 is built from 13 residues.

The rearrangement links TRBV6-6 to TRBJ1-6, with TRBD1 identical over 8 bases. This CDR3 region has 16 residues. V lost 5 bases to trimming and J lost 0 bases; unmatched junction nucleotides: 3. Germline values: CDR1 MNHNY, CDR2 SVGAGI (reference sequence). This CDR3 reads CASSRQGSSYNSPLHF. CDR3 in DNA: TGTGCCAGCAGTCGACAGGGGAGCTCCTATAATTCACCCCTCCACTTT.

The chain uses TRBV10-1 and TRBJ2-1; 11 positions match TRBD2. The ends lost 2 bases at V and 9 bases at J; junction bases unmatched: 9. The CDR3 covers 16 residues. Germline values: CDR1 WNHNN, CDR2 SYGVQD (reference sequence). As DNA, the CDR3 is TGCGCCAGCAGTGAGGGATTAGCGGGAGGGCTCGCTGAGCAGTTCTTC. Its protein product is CASSEGLAGGLAEQFF.

CDR3 DNA sequence: TGTGCCAGCAGCACGCTAGGGGGTAGGAGTGAAGCTTTCTTT. It specifies CASSTLGGRSEAFF. J is TRBJ1-1 and V is TRBV27; possibly TRBD1 for D (6 bases). This CDR3 spans 14 amino acids. Germline lookup yields CDR1 MNHEY and CDR2 SMNVEV (reference sequence). Trimming took 6 bases from V and 7 from J, leaving 18 bases between them.

This clone showed up just once. The rearrangement links TRBV18 to TRBJ2-2, with 7 positions matching TRBD1. With 3 bases clipped from V and 6 bases from J, the junction kept 7 bases outside the gene matches. The CDR3 consists of 15 residues. The germline CDR1 and CDR2 sequences are KGHSH and LQKENI. CDR3 in amino acids: CASSPQTGSAGELFF. The DNA of the CDR3 is TGTGCCAGCTCACCGCAGACAGGGTCCGCCGGGGAGCTGTTTTTT.

CDR3: CASSRPSGQGRDEQFF. DNA of the CDR3: TGTGCCAGCAGCCGTCCCTCAGGACAGGGGAGGGATGAGCAGTTCTTC. The J gene is TRBJ2-1, the V gene TRBV11-3, with TRBD1 matching 9 bases. This CDR3 has 16 residues. After removal of 5 bases from V and 8 bases from J, the junction contained 13 bases not matched to a gene. Looked up from germline, CDR1 is SGHNT and CDR2 is YENEEA.

The CDR3 sequence: CASTSRTGIYEQYF. The CDR3 DNA follows: TGTGCCAGCACCTCAAGGACAGGGATCTACGAGCAGTACTTC. This chain joins TRBV6-5 and TRBJ2-7, with TRBD1 matching 8 bases. Germline trimming cut 7 bases from V and 3 bases from J; bases unmatched to any gene: 8. Germline assignment: CDR1 MNHEY and CDR2 SVGAGI. The CDR3 consists of 14 residues.

This clone has just one count. The chain combines TRBV7-2 with TRBJ1-1; D is ambiguous. The V and J ends lost 4 bases and 4 bases respectively, with 10 bases between them. CDR3 length: 13 amino acids. Germline V CDR1 and CDR2: SGHTA, FQGNSA. For the CDR3, the DNA is TGTGCCAGCAGCTCGCGGGCCGTCACTGAAGCTTTCTTT. It codes for CASSSRAVTEAFF.

This chain uses TRBV15 with TRBJ1-4; 10 nucleotides line up with TRBD1. CDR1 is LNHNV and CDR2 is YYDKDF in the germline V gene (reference sequence). There are 16 residues in the CDR3. With 1 base clipped from V and 8 bases from J, the junction kept 7 bases outside the gene matches. In DNA form, the CDR3 reads TGTGCCACCAGCAGAGGAACCGGGACAGGGGACGAAAAACTGTTTTTT. Residues: CATSRGTGTGDEKLFF. The variable domain in full, with the rest retrieved from reference TRBV15 and TRBJ1-4, is DAMVIQNPRYQVTQFGKPVTLSCSQTLNHNVMYWYQQKSSQAPKLLFHYYDKDFNNEADTPDNFQSRRPNTSFCFLDIRSPGLGDTAMYLCATSRGTGTGDEKLFFGSGTQLSVL.

The chain uses TRBV20-1 and TRBJ1-4; the match to TRBD1 covers 10 bases. There are 13 residues in the CDR3. Germline values: CDR1 DFQATT, CDR2 SNEGSKA (reference sequence). After removal of 3 bases from V and 6 bases from J, the junction contained 1 base not matched to a gene. DNA for the CDR3: TGCAGTGCTAGTGGGACAGGGGATGAAAAACTGTTTTTT. Its protein is CSASGTGDEKLFF.

The J gene is TRBJ2-7, the V gene TRBV3-1 (or the pseudogene TRBV3-2), with a weak D call TRBD1 (5 bases). The germline CDR1 and CDR2 sequences are LGHDT and YNNKEL (reference sequence). The CDR3 is 14 residues long. The germline V and J ends were trimmed by 2 bases and 2 bases, with 10 bases remaining between them. This CDR3 reads CASSQSGLTYEQYF. The CDR3 nucleotides read TGTGCCAGCAGCCAATCAGGGTTGACCTACGAGCAGTACTTC.

V gene TRBV27 combines with J gene TRBJ1-2; 7 nucleotides align to TRBD1. V lost 5 bases to trimming and J lost 4 bases; unmatched junction nucleotides: 13. Per germline, CDR1 MNHEY and CDR2 SMNVEV (reference sequence). CDR3 length: 16 amino acids. CDR3 coding DNA: TGTGCCAGCAGTAAACACCTGACAGGGCCAGGCTATGGCTACACCTTC. It codes for CASSKHLTGPGYGYTF.

V is TRBV6-5 and J is TRBJ2-2; the D gene is possibly TRBD1 (6 bases). The germline V gene has CDR1 MNHEY and CDR2 SVGAGI. The CDR3 sequence is 15 residues long. Trimming took 4 bases from V and 4 from J, leaving 13 bases between them. Here the CDR3 reads CASSSQGGFTGELFF. The DNA of the CDR3 is TGTGCCAGCAGTTCTCAAGGGGGTTTCACCGGGGAGCTGTTTTTT.

The chain employs TRBV3-1 (or the pseudogene TRBV3-2) and TRBJ2-7, with 7 nucleotides matching TRBD2. Germline loops: CDR1 LGHDT, CDR2 YNNKEL (reference sequence). This CDR3 spans 13 amino acids. With V trimmed by 5 bases and J by 3 bases, 4 bases remained unmatched. Here the CDR3 reads CASSKRGLYEQYF. The CDR3, as DNA: TGTGCCAGCAGCAAGCGGGGACTCTACGAGCAGTACTTC.

The chain combines TRBV19 with TRBJ1-5, with 8 positions matching TRBD1. The CDR3 runs to 14 residues. The germline gives CDR1 LNHDA, CDR2 SQIVND (reference sequence). Trimming at V came to 7 bases and at J to 4 bases, leaving 6 bases not matched to a gene. The CDR3 DNA is TGTGCCAGTAAGGATGGACAGGGTAATCAGCCCCAGCATTTT. Protein product: CASKDGQGNQPQHF.

V usage is TRBV9 and J usage is TRBJ2-7; tentatively, D is TRBD1 (6 bases). V shed 4 bases and J shed 3 bases, with 11 bases lying between them. The CDR3 is 13 residues long. Germline values: CDR1 SGDLS, CDR2 YYNGEE. CDR3 nucleotide sequence: TGTGCCAGCAGCACAGGGACGGTCTACGAGCAGTACTTC. This encodes CASSTGTVYEQYF.

This clone was detected only once. The rearrangement uses TRBV7-2 and TRBJ2-3; 8 bases are a match to TRBD2. J gave up 1 base and V 4 bases, and 7 bases lay outside the gene matches. The CDR3 is made up of 16 amino acids. Germline assignment: CDR1 SGHTA and CDR2 FQGNSA. CDR3 DNA: TGTGCCAGCAGCTCCCGGGTAGCGGGGCGCACAGATACGCAGTATTTT. This sequence encodes CASSSRVAGRTDTQYF.

The chain combines TRBV6-5 with TRBJ2-1; TRBD1 matches 10 bases. CDR3 size: 13 residues. Unmatched junction bases numbered 4, after V lost 6 bases and J lost 8 bases. CDR1 and CDR2 from the germline V gene are MNHEY and SVGAGI. CDR3 sequence reads: CASRKGQGHEQFF. The CDR3 bases are TGTGCCAGCAGGAAGGGACAGGGGCATGAGCAGTTCTTC.

The CDR3 loop reads CAISEETAGLSGNTIYF. CDR3 DNA sequence: TGTGCCATCAGTGAGGAGACAGCTGGTTTGTCTGGAAACACCATATATTTT. V gene TRBV10-3 combines with J gene TRBJ1-3, with D tentatively TRBD1 (5 bases). This CDR3 spans 17 amino acids. Germline CDR1 and CDR2: ENHRY and SYGVKD. V lost 2 bases and J 1 base, leaving 15 bases between the germline ends.

The J gene is TRBJ2-7, the V gene TRBV2; no clear D. Germline V gene lookup returns CDR1 SNHLY and CDR2 FYNNEI. Trimming pared 6 bases from V and 2 bases from J, leaving 5 bases between. This CDR3 is 11 amino acids long. The CDR3 protein is CASSPTYEQYF. The CDR3 bases are TGTGCCAGCAGCCCCACCTACGAGCAGTACTTC.

This rearrangement joins TRBV5-1 to TRBJ1-6; 8 bases match TRBD1. The length of the CDR3 is 15 residues. CDR1 and CDR2 (germline): SGHRS, YFSETQ. Trimming cost V 3 bases and J 10 bases; bases outside gene matches: 9. The CDR3 spells CASSSGQDAASPLHF. The CDR3 DNA reads TGCGCCAGCAGCTCGGGACAGGACGCCGCCTCACCCCTCCACTTT.